The subject of this entry is one T cell receptor (beta chain). This specimen belongs to a study of blood T cell repertoires in COVID-19. Using immunoSEQ multiplex PCR, the repertoire was profiled, and TCRdb retains in-frame clones only, with some absent. Counted here are over 200,000 clones, around 84% occurring once; the ten biggest clones make up 18%. The CDR3 has 15 residues. CDR1 is LGHDT, CDR2 YNNKEL, per germline (reference sequence). V dropped 0 bases and J dropped 3; count of bases not matched to a gene: 2. This clonotype was obtained from a man in his forties who had recovered from COVID-19. Specimen: PBMCs or T cells enriched from blood (not recorded which). This chain links TRBV3-1 (or the pseudogene TRBV3-2) with TRBJ2-3; 8 nucleotides agree with TRBD2. This CDR3 is CASSQDPGGTDTQYF. The CDR3 bases are TGTGCCAGCAGCCAAGATCCGGGAGGGACAGATACGCAGTATTTT.